The rows below give T cell receptor beta chains drawn from one sample of a study of response to subunit inactivated influenza vaccine. One entry per CDR3 protein results from TCRdb running MiXCR on the RT-PCR reads. The sample holds about 570,000 distinct CDR3 sequences, roughly 10% seen once. This sample also belongs to another study, concerning T cells expressing NK-cell markers.

Sequencing used PBMCs from blood, obtained on the day of vaccination. These receptors were taken from a man between 45 and 60 years old who received an inactivated influenza vaccine. The CDR3 runs from the conserved cysteine through the conserved F or W. The D gene is left open where the match is weak. Clone size appears in some rows only: once, few, many, or a class for an expanded clone.

CDR3aa: CASSPSQTQYF
CDR3nt: TGTGCCAGCTCACCCAGTCAGACCCAGTACTTC
j_gene: TRBJ2-5
d_gene: -
abundance: few
v_gene: TRBV18

CDR3aa: CASSWTGVSTDTQYF
CDR3nt: TGCGCCAGCAGCTGGACAGGGGTTAGCACAGATACGCAGTATTTT
j_gene: TRBJ2-3
d_gene: TRBD1
abundance: -
v_gene: TRBV5-1

CDR3aa: CASSYSRGQGYNEQFF
CDR3nt: TGTGCCAGCAGTTACTCGAGAGGACAGGGATACAATGAGCAGTTCTTC
j_gene: TRBJ2-1
d_gene: TRBD1
abundance: -
v_gene: TRBV6-2/TRBV6-3

CDR3aa: CASSYTTGGVHNEQFF
CDR3nt: TGTGCCAGCAGTTACACAACAGGGGGGGTACACAATGAGCAGTTCTTC
j_gene: TRBJ2-1
d_gene: -
abundance: -
v_gene: TRBV6-2/TRBV6-3

CDR3aa: CASSQTSGEQFF
CDR3nt: TGTGCCAGCAGCCAAACTAGCGGCGAGCAGTTCTTC
j_gene: TRBJ2-1
d_gene: TRBD2
abundance: few
v_gene: TRBV7-9

CDR3aa: CSARDWDRVHETQYF
CDR3nt: TGCAGTGCTAGAGACTGGGACAGGGTACACGAGACCCAGTACTTC
j_gene: TRBJ2-5
d_gene: TRBD1
abundance: -
v_gene: TRBV20-1

CDR3aa: CASSLFRQPNTGELFF
CDR3nt: TGCGCCAGCAGCTTGTTCCGACAGCCGAACACCGGGGAGCTGTTTTTT
j_gene: TRBJ2-2
d_gene: -
abundance: -
v_gene: TRBV5-1

CDR3aa: CASSEAIPGRIYEQYF
CDR3nt: TGTGCCAGCAGTGAAGCGATTCCGGGGAGAATTTACGAGCAGTACTTC
j_gene: TRBJ2-7
d_gene: -
abundance: -
v_gene: TRBV2

CDR3aa: CASSPFQGNTGELFF
CDR3nt: TGCGCCAGCAGCCCATTTCAGGGGAACACCGGGGAGCTGTTTTTT
j_gene: TRBJ2-2
d_gene: -
abundance: -
v_gene: TRBV5-1

CDR3aa: CASSLGPSSSGNTIYF
CDR3nt: TGTGCCAGCAGCTTGGGTCCCTCAAGCTCTGGAAACACCATATATTTT
j_gene: TRBJ1-3
d_gene: -
abundance: -
v_gene: TRBV7-2

CDR3aa: CASSSSPGDTGELFF
CDR3nt: TGTGCCAGCAGCTCGAGCCCCGGGGACACCGGGGAGCTGTTTTTT
j_gene: TRBJ2-2
d_gene: -
abundance: few
v_gene: TRBV9

CDR3aa: CASRILAGDYEQYF
CDR3nt: TGTGCCAGCAGGATACTAGCGGGGGACTACGAGCAGTACTTC
j_gene: TRBJ2-7
d_gene: TRBD2
abundance: -
v_gene: TRBV13

CDR3aa: CAISEVLAGGPDEQFF
CDR3nt: TGTGCCATCAGTGAGGTTTTAGCGGGGGGGCCCGATGAGCAGTTCTTC
j_gene: TRBJ2-1
d_gene: TRBD2
abundance: -
v_gene: TRBV10-3

CDR3aa: CASRVGQATDTQYF
CDR3nt: TGCGCCAGCAGGGTCGGACAGGCCACAGATACGCAGTATTTT
j_gene: TRBJ2-3
d_gene: TRBD1
abundance: -
v_gene: TRBV5-1

CDR3aa: CASSTGQEAYNEQFF
CDR3nt: TGCGCCAGCAGCACCGGACAGGAGGCCTACAATGAGCAGTTCTTC
j_gene: TRBJ2-1
d_gene: TRBD1
abundance: few
v_gene: TRBV4-3

CDR3aa: CASSLAGYFTDTQYF
CDR3nt: TGCGCCAGCAGCTTGGCGGGCTATTTCACAGATACGCAGTATTTT
j_gene: TRBJ2-3
d_gene: -
abundance: -
v_gene: TRBV5-1

CDR3aa: CASRYTWDGANTGELFF
CDR3nt: TGTGCCAGCAGATACACTTGGGACGGCGCGAACACCGGGGAGCTGTTTTTT
j_gene: TRBJ2-2
d_gene: -
abundance: many
v_gene: TRBV12-3/TRBV12-4

CDR3aa: CASEQGLGNQPQHF
CDR3nt: TGTGCCAGCGAACAGGGGTTGGGGAATCAGCCCCAGCATTTT
j_gene: TRBJ1-5
d_gene: TRBD1
abundance: -
v_gene: TRBV6-2/TRBV6-3

CDR3aa: CASSQVRFSNQPQHF
CDR3nt: TGCGCCAGCAGCCAAGTGAGATTTAGCAATCAGCCCCAGCATTTT
j_gene: TRBJ1-5
d_gene: -
abundance: -
v_gene: TRBV4-3

CDR3aa: CASSQDAGTASEYF
CDR3nt: TGCGCCAGCAGCCAAGATGCTGGGACAGCCAGCGAGTACTTC
j_gene: TRBJ2-7
d_gene: TRBD1
abundance: -
v_gene: TRBV4-3

CDR3aa: CSVRTGSTDTQYF
CDR3nt: TGCAGCGTGCGCACAGGGAGTACAGATACGCAGTATTTT
j_gene: TRBJ2-3
d_gene: -
abundance: few
v_gene: TRBV29-1

CDR3aa: CASSPQSDREYYNEQFF
CDR3nt: TGTGCCAGCTCACCACAAAGCGACAGGGAGTACTACAATGAGCAGTTCTTC
j_gene: TRBJ2-1
d_gene: TRBD1
abundance: few
v_gene: TRBV18

CDR3aa: CASSFSDTDTQYF
CDR3nt: TGTGCCAGCAGTTTCAGTGACACAGATACGCAGTATTTT
j_gene: TRBJ2-3
d_gene: -
abundance: -
v_gene: TRBV6-5

CDR3aa: CASTPPQPGRSQPQHF
CDR3nt: TGTGCCAGCACTCCACCCCAACCCGGCAGGTCTCAGCCCCAGCATTTT
j_gene: TRBJ1-5
d_gene: -
abundance: many
v_gene: TRBV28

CDR3aa: CASSLDRITSYEQYF
CDR3nt: TGTGCCAGCAGCTTGGACAGGATCACTTCCTACGAGCAGTACTTC
j_gene: TRBJ2-7
d_gene: TRBD1
abundance: few
v_gene: TRBV11-1

CDR3aa: CATSGWSGTGELFF
CDR3nt: TGTGCCACCAGTGGCTGGAGCGGGACCGGGGAGCTGTTTTTT
j_gene: TRBJ2-2
d_gene: -
abundance: -
v_gene: TRBV24-1

CDR3aa: CASSRRAGAANTGELFF
CDR3nt: TGCGCCAGCAGCCGGAGGGCCGGAGCGGCGAACACCGGGGAGCTGTTTTTT
j_gene: TRBJ2-2
d_gene: -
abundance: many
v_gene: TRBV5-1

CDR3aa: CAWIHPGEFYEQYF
CDR3nt: TGTGCCTGGATACACCCGGGTGAGTTCTACGAGCAGTACTTC
j_gene: TRBJ2-7
d_gene: -
abundance: -
v_gene: TRBV30

CDR3aa: CSASGGEETQYF
CDR3nt: TGCAGTGCTAGCGGGGGGGAAGAGACCCAGTACTTC
j_gene: TRBJ2-5
d_gene: TRBD2
abundance: -
v_gene: TRBV20-1

CDR3aa: CASSDRRVYSNQPQHF
CDR3nt: TGCGCCAGCAGTGATCGACGGGTTTATAGCAATCAGCCCCAGCATTTT
j_gene: TRBJ1-5
d_gene: -
abundance: -
v_gene: TRBV10-2

CDR3aa: CASSLRTSGYNEQFF
CDR3nt: TGCGCCAGCAGCTTGCGGACTAGCGGATACAATGAGCAGTTCTTC
j_gene: TRBJ2-1
d_gene: TRBD2
abundance: many
v_gene: TRBV5-1

CDR3aa: CSGNRGSTDTQYF
CDR3nt: TGCAGCGGGAACAGGGGAAGCACAGATACGCAGTATTTT
j_gene: TRBJ2-3
d_gene: TRBD1
abundance: few
v_gene: TRBV29-1

CDR3aa: CASSQDRGWETQYF
CDR3nt: TGTGCCAGCAGCCAAGATAGAGGGTGGGAGACCCAGTACTTC
j_gene: TRBJ2-5
d_gene: -
abundance: few
v_gene: TRBV4-2

CDR3aa: CSAGPGQGIAGELFF
CDR3nt: TGCAGTGCGGGCCCGGGACAGGGGATAGCCGGGGAGCTGTTTTTT
j_gene: TRBJ2-2
d_gene: TRBD1
abundance: few
v_gene: TRBV20-1

CDR3aa: CASSLGEGTEAFF
CDR3nt: TGTGCCAGCAGTTTAGGGGAAGGCACTGAAGCTTTCTTT
j_gene: TRBJ1-1
d_gene: -
abundance: many
v_gene: TRBV12-3/TRBV12-4

CDR3aa: CASSQDFDANTGELFF
CDR3nt: TGTGCCAGCAGCCAAGATTTCGACGCGAACACCGGGGAGCTGTTTTTT
j_gene: TRBJ2-2
d_gene: -
abundance: few
v_gene: TRBV4-2

CDR3aa: CASSYFGPGRGTDTQYF
CDR3nt: TGTGCCAGCAGTTACTTTGGGCCGGGGCGTGGGACAGATACGCAGTATTTT
j_gene: TRBJ2-3
d_gene: -
abundance: few
v_gene: TRBV6-5

CDR3aa: CSASRDSNNSPLHF
CDR3nt: TGCAGTGCTAGTCGTGACAGTAATAATTCACCCCTCCACTTT
j_gene: TRBJ1-6
d_gene: -
abundance: few
v_gene: TRBV20-1

CDR3aa: CSVALSVSTDTQYF
CDR3nt: TGCAGCGTTGCACTATCCGTAAGCACAGATACGCAGTATTTT
j_gene: TRBJ2-3
d_gene: -
abundance: few
v_gene: TRBV29-1

CDR3aa: CASSLRTPEQYF
CDR3nt: TGTGCCAGCAGCTTAAGAACACCCGAGCAGTACTTC
j_gene: TRBJ2-7
d_gene: -
abundance: few
v_gene: TRBV7-2

CDR3aa: CASSQDSRNQPQHF
CDR3nt: TGTGCCAGCAGTCAGGACAGTAGAAATCAGCCCCAGCATTTT
j_gene: TRBJ1-5
d_gene: -
abundance: -
v_gene: TRBV12-3/TRBV12-4

CDR3aa: CASSPRDLNQPQHF
CDR3nt: TGTGCCAGCAGCCCTCGGGACCTCAATCAGCCCCAGCATTTT
j_gene: TRBJ1-5
d_gene: -
abundance: -
v_gene: TRBV7-8

CDR3aa: CASSLGRSGYGYTF
CDR3nt: TGTGCCAGCAGCTTGGGCCGCTCGGGCTATGGCTACACCTTC
j_gene: TRBJ1-2
d_gene: -
abundance: few
v_gene: TRBV5-6

CDR3aa: CASSPTGVRTGELFF
CDR3nt: TGTGCCAGCAGTCCCACAGGGGTTCGTACCGGGGAGCTGTTTTTT
j_gene: TRBJ2-2
d_gene: TRBD1
abundance: -
v_gene: TRBV28

CDR3aa: CSPSGGDYNEQFF
CDR3nt: TGCAGTCCTAGCGGGGGGGATTACAATGAGCAGTTCTTC
j_gene: TRBJ2-1
d_gene: TRBD2
abundance: few
v_gene: TRBV20-1

CDR3aa: CASSLVGIGGTNRGQYF
CDR3nt: TGTGCCAGCAGCTTAGTGGGGATTGGCGGGACCAACCGTGGGCAGTACTTC
j_gene: TRBJ2-7
d_gene: -
abundance: many
v_gene: TRBV7-2

CDR3aa: CASSEGLAGATQLEQYF
CDR3nt: TGTGCCAGCAGCGAGGGACTAGCGGGGGCGACCCAACTCGAGCAGTACTTC
j_gene: TRBJ2-7
d_gene: TRBD2
abundance: -
v_gene: TRBV9

CDR3aa: CASSTIRDRKLNTEAFF
CDR3nt: TGTGCCAGCAGTACGATCCGGGACAGAAAGCTGAACACTGAAGCTTTCTTT
j_gene: TRBJ1-1
d_gene: TRBD1
abundance: -
v_gene: TRBV6-2/TRBV6-3

CDR3aa: CASSFGGGQNTGELFF
CDR3nt: TGTGCCAGCAGCTTTGGGGGCGGACAGAACACCGGGGAGCTGTTTTTT
j_gene: TRBJ2-2
d_gene: -
abundance: few
v_gene: TRBV5-6

CDR3aa: CASSVAHQGTQETQYF
CDR3nt: TGTGCCAGCAGCGTAGCCCACCAGGGGACCCAAGAGACCCAGTACTTC
j_gene: TRBJ2-5
d_gene: -
abundance: -
v_gene: TRBV9

CDR3aa: CASSYSGGSGDTQYF
CDR3nt: TGTGCCAGCAGTTACTCGGGAGGGAGTGGAGATACGCAGTATTTT
j_gene: TRBJ2-3
d_gene: TRBD2
abundance: few
v_gene: TRBV6-5

CDR3aa: CSVEDRAGQNYNEQFF
CDR3nt: TGCAGCGTTGAAGATCGGGCGGGGCAAAACTACAATGAGCAGTTCTTC
j_gene: TRBJ2-1
d_gene: -
abundance: -
v_gene: TRBV29-1

CDR3aa: CASSYGGGEINTEAFF
CDR3nt: TGTGCCAGCAGTTACGGGGGTGGGGAGATTAACACTGAAGCTTTCTTT
j_gene: TRBJ1-1
d_gene: -
abundance: -
v_gene: TRBV6-5

CDR3aa: CASSNGGQIDRGYTF
CDR3nt: TGTGCCAGCAGTAACGGGGGACAGATCGACCGGGGCTACACCTTC
j_gene: TRBJ1-2
d_gene: TRBD1
abundance: few
v_gene: TRBV6-5